This TCR beta chain was recovered during a study of blood T cell repertoires in COVID-19. In the study overall: COVID-19 samples from acute and convalescent phases originated in the United States, Italy and Spain.

Germline assignment: CDR1 SGHRS and CDR2 YFSETQ. This CDR3 contains 17 residues. The J segment lost 5 bases and the V segment lost 4 bases, leaving 7 bases of the junction unmatched. Per the authors' pipeline: Using reference gene primer amplification, nucleated cell counts were estimated. Assay: immunoSEQ multiplex PCR; the TCRdb copy retains only in-frame clones and omits some. The D gene and trimming were derived from the DNA, and the V and J assignments and clone size from that table. This sample has hundreds of thousands of clones, with approximately 90% found just once. Living in roughly 23 US areas, the participants were between 18 and 89 years of age. The study counted Cohort 3 donors as recovered given two negative PCRs, clearance, or symptom resolution.

What was sequenced was PBMCs or T cells enriched from blood (not recorded which). The J gene is TRBJ2-3, the V gene TRBV5-1; TRBD2 aligns across 16 bases. The sequence came from a woman aged 18 to 35 who had recovered from COVID-19. CDR3 sequence reads: CASSKGLAGGVIDTQYF. The CDR3 DNA is TGCGCCAGCAGCAAGGGACTAGCGGGAGGGGTGATAGATACGCAGTATTTT.